The TCR beta chain described here comes from a study of siplizumab effects on memory and regulatory T cells. Study results and caveats: It seemed that naive T cells were more diverse than memory cells and were major contributors to the alloresponse.

Sequencing used immunoSEQ multiplex PCR; TCRdb keeps in-frame clones, though not all of them. Of 60,000 or so clones in the sample, 90% to 95% were seen once. This CDR3 is built from 15 residues. V lost 5 bases and J lost 7; bases outside the gene matches: 8. CDR1 and CDR2 from the germline V gene are SGDLS and YYNGEE. Note on this clone: Its antigen is not known.

This receptor was identified in a human donor in good health. Sample: CD8+ T cells sorted from blood. The chain has TRBV9 and TRBJ2-1; 11 bases agree with TRBD1. CDR3 nucleotides: TGTGCCAGCAGTTCCGGGACAGGGGGAGCAAATGAGCAGTTCTTC. Protein sequence: CASSSGTGGANEQFF.